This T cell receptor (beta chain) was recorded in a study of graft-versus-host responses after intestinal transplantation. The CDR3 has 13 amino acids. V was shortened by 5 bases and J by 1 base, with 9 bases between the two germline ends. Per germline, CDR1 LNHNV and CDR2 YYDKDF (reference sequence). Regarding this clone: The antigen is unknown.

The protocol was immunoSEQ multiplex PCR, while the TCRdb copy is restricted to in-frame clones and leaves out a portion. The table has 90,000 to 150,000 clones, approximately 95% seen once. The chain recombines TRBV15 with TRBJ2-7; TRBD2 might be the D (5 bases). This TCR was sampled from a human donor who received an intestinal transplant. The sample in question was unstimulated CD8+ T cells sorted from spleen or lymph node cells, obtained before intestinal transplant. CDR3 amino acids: CATSRRGSYEQYF. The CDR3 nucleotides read TGTGCCACCAGCCGACGGGGTTCCTACGAGCAGTACTTC.